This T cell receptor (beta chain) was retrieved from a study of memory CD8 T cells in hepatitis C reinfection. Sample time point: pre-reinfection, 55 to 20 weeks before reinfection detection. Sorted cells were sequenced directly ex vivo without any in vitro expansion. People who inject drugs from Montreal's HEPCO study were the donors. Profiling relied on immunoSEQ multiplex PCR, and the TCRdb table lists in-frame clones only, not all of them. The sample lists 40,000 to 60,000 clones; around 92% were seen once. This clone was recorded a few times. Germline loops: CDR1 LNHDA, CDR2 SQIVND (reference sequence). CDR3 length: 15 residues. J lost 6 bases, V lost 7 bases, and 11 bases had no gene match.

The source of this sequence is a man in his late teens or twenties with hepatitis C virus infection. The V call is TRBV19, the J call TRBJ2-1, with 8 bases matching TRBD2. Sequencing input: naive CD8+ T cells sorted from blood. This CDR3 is CASNPGTRGSNEQFF. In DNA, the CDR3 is TGTGCCAGTAACCCCGGGACTAGGGGCTCCAATGAGCAGTTCTTC.